This T cell receptor beta chain was identified during a study of blood T cell repertoires in COVID-19. Study summary: Material from acute and convalescent COVID-19 was sourced from the United States, Italy and Spain. T cells, B-cell-depleted T cells, or PBMCs provided the cDNA or gDNA that served as material.

In the original workflow: Estimated nucleated cell counts came from reference gene primer amplification. Sequencing used immunoSEQ multiplex PCR; TCRdb keeps in-frame clones, though not all of them. V, J and clone size are those of that table, while D and trimming were read from the DNA. The sample shows approximately 67,000 clones, around 90% of them seen only once. The V end was cut by 6 bases, the J end by 0 bases, with 5 bases between. CDR1 and CDR2 (germline): LNHDA, SQIVND (reference sequence). The length of the CDR3 is 13 residues. The source material was peripheral blood. V is TRBV19 and J is TRBJ1-4; no clear D gene. This clonotype was sampled from a human donor in a cohort sampled during active COVID-19. This CDR3 reads CASRAATNEKLFF. The CDR3 DNA follows: TGTGCCAGTAGGGCAGCAACTAATGAAAAACTGTTTTTT.